The rows below give T cell receptor beta chains drawn from one sample of a study of CD8+ T cells in alopecia areata. Generated by immunoSEQ multiplex PCR, the TCRdb table keeps only in-frame clones and is missing some. The sample holds over 200,000 clones; around three fifths are singletons and the top ten take 4% to 5%. This specimen consisted of CD4+ T cells sorted from blood, obtained at week 4, from a patient treated with tofacitinib. The receptors come from a human donor with alopecia areata. Each CDR3 is given with its conserved first and last residue. Fields, in order: V gene, clone size, J gene, D gene, CDR3 protein, CDR3 DNA. The D gene is left open where the match is weak. Where a row states a size, it is once, few, many or the class of an expanded clone; other rows omit it.

v_call: TRBV7-6; clone_size: NA; j_call: TRBJ2-7; d_call: NA; cdr3_aa: CASSLSQGGYEQYF; cdr3_nt: TGTGCCAGCAGCTTATCGCAGGGCGGCTACGAGCAGTACTTC
v_call: TRBV19; clone_size: NA; j_call: TRBJ1-1; d_call: NA; cdr3_aa: CASSTSVSRTEAFF; cdr3_nt: TGTGCCAGTAGTACCTCGGTTTCGAGGACTGAAGCTTTCTTT
v_call: TRBV6-5; clone_size: few; j_call: TRBJ1-1; d_call: NA; cdr3_aa: CASSYGGEAFF; cdr3_nt: TGTGCCAGCAGTTATGGGGGGGAAGCTTTCTTT
v_call: TRBV9; clone_size: NA; j_call: TRBJ2-2; d_call: TRBD2; cdr3_aa: CASSPRGGTGELFF; cdr3_nt: TGTGCCAGCAGCCCCCGGGGGGGCACCGGGGAGCTGTTTTTT
v_call: TRBV20-1; clone_size: NA; j_call: TRBJ2-4; d_call: NA; cdr3_aa: CSAPDQNIQYF; cdr3_nt: TGCAGTGCTCCTGACCAAAACATTCAGTACTTC
v_call: TRBV6-1; clone_size: NA; j_call: TRBJ1-5; d_call: TRBD1; cdr3_aa: CASSARTGGNQPQHF; cdr3_nt: TGTGCCAGCAGTGCAAGGACAGGGGGCAATCAGCCCCAGCATTTT
v_call: TRBV7-2; clone_size: few; j_call: TRBJ1-6; d_call: NA; cdr3_aa: CASSLTQAGSLHF; cdr3_nt: TGTGCCAGCAGCTTAACGCAGGCCGGGTCCCTCCACTTT
v_call: TRBV7-6; clone_size: few; j_call: TRBJ2-1; d_call: NA; cdr3_aa: CASSAGNYEQFF; cdr3_nt: TGTGCCAGCAGCGCCGGCAACTATGAGCAGTTCTTC
v_call: TRBV30; clone_size: NA; j_call: TRBJ1-5; d_call: TRBD1; cdr3_aa: CAWSPGTGDNQPQHF; cdr3_nt: TGTGCCTGGAGCCCGGGGACAGGGGACAATCAGCCCCAGCATTTT
v_call: TRBV7-6; clone_size: once; j_call: TRBJ2-1; d_call: TRBD2; cdr3_aa: CASSSMRGSSYNEQFF; cdr3_nt: TGTGCCAGCAGCTCCATGCGGGGGAGCTCCTACAATGAGCAGTTCTTC
v_call: TRBV27; clone_size: NA; j_call: TRBJ1-2; d_call: TRBD1; cdr3_aa: CASLGTGGLGYTF; cdr3_nt: TGTGCCAGTCTCGGGACAGGGGGCCTCGGCTACACCTTC
v_call: TRBV19; clone_size: few; j_call: TRBJ1-5; d_call: NA; cdr3_aa: CASSIKGELSNQPQHF; cdr3_nt: TGTGCCAGTAGTATAAAGGGGGAGCTTAGCAATCAGCCCCAGCATTTT
v_call: TRBV4-3; clone_size: NA; j_call: TRBJ1-1; d_call: NA; cdr3_aa: CASSRTANTEAFF; cdr3_nt: TGCGCCAGCAGTCGGACAGCGAACACTGAAGCTTTCTTT
v_call: TRBV11-2; clone_size: NA; j_call: TRBJ2-1; d_call: TRBD2; cdr3_aa: CASSRGLAGLSYNEQFF; cdr3_nt: TGTGCCAGCAGCCGGGGACTAGCAGGATTATCCTACAATGAGCAGTTCTTC
v_call: TRBV9; clone_size: NA; j_call: TRBJ2-7; d_call: NA; cdr3_aa: CASSRTPGSSYEQYF; cdr3_nt: TGTGCCAGCAGCAGAACGCCAGGGAGCTCCTACGAGCAGTACTTC
v_call: TRBV4-2; clone_size: once; j_call: TRBJ2-7; d_call: NA; cdr3_aa: CASSQSDRYEQYF; cdr3_nt: TGTGCCAGCAGCCAGTCGGACAGATACGAGCAGTACTTC
v_call: TRBV7-8; clone_size: few; j_call: TRBJ2-5; d_call: NA; cdr3_aa: CASSLDTGETQYF; cdr3_nt: TGTGCCAGCAGCTTAGACACTGGAGAGACCCAGTACTTC
v_call: TRBV29-1; clone_size: NA; j_call: TRBJ1-1; d_call: TRBD1; cdr3_aa: CSVPRTGMGTEAFF; cdr3_nt: TGCAGCGTCCCCCGGACAGGGATGGGCACTGAAGCTTTCTTT
v_call: TRBV10-3; clone_size: once; j_call: TRBJ2-3; d_call: TRBD2; cdr3_aa: CAISASGGPTDTQYF; cdr3_nt: TGTGCCATCAGTGCTAGCGGGGGCCCCACAGATACGCAGTATTTT
v_call: TRBV6-6; clone_size: many; j_call: TRBJ1-1; d_call: NA; cdr3_aa: CASSTGKLNTEAFF; cdr3_nt: TGTGCCAGCAGTACAGGGAAACTGAACACTGAAGCTTTCTTT
v_call: TRBV28; clone_size: few; j_call: TRBJ1-2; d_call: NA; cdr3_aa: CASSSGNLIGGYTF; cdr3_nt: TGTGCCAGCAGTTCGGGAAACCTCATCGGTGGCTACACCTTC
v_call: TRBV19; clone_size: few; j_call: TRBJ2-7; d_call: NA; cdr3_aa: CASSIGSFYEQYF; cdr3_nt: TGTGCCAGTAGTATCGGATCGTTCTACGAGCAGTACTTC
v_call: TRBV18; clone_size: NA; j_call: TRBJ2-3; d_call: NA; cdr3_aa: CASSPRLDTQYF; cdr3_nt: TGTGCCAGCTCACCCCGCCTGGATACGCAGTATTTT
v_call: TRBV19; clone_size: once; j_call: TRBJ2-1; d_call: TRBD2; cdr3_aa: CASSSLAGGLFF; cdr3_nt: TGTGCCAGTAGTTCCCTAGCGGGGGGGCTTTTCTTC
v_call: TRBV30; clone_size: NA; j_call: TRBJ2-7; d_call: NA; cdr3_aa: CAWSDTVDEQYF; cdr3_nt: TGTGCCTGGAGTGATACGGTGGACGAGCAGTACTTC
v_call: TRBV18; clone_size: NA; j_call: TRBJ1-2; d_call: NA; cdr3_aa: CASSPGTASLYGYTF; cdr3_nt: TGTGCCAGCTCACCCGGGACTGCCTCCCTCTATGGCTACACCTTC
v_call: TRBV25-1; clone_size: NA; j_call: TRBJ1-1; d_call: TRBD1; cdr3_aa: CASSGQGRGVISEAFF; cdr3_nt: TGTGCCAGCAGTGGACAGGGGAGAGGCGTAATTTCTGAAGCTTTCTTT
v_call: TRBV2; clone_size: NA; j_call: TRBJ1-6; d_call: TRBD1; cdr3_aa: CASVGQGDPPLHF; cdr3_nt: TGTGCCAGCGTAGGACAGGGGGATCCACCCCTCCACTTT
v_call: TRBV27; clone_size: NA; j_call: TRBJ2-6; d_call: TRBD1; cdr3_aa: CASSSRGAGGAGANVLTF; cdr3_nt: TGTGCCAGCAGTTCTAGGGGGGCAGGGGGCGCTGGGGCCAACGTCCTGACTTTC